This T cell receptor (beta chain) was sequenced during a study of cytomegalovirus exposure and HLA in healthy donors. Study findings and constraints: A few chains tied to CMV proved CMV antigen-specific in vitro.

This clone has only a few counts. Its antigen is not known. Germline V lookup: CDR1 LNHNV, CDR2 YYDKDF (reference sequence). The CDR3 is 13 amino acids. V shed 2 bases, J shed 6 bases, and the junction held 3 bases outside the gene matches. Vbeta (60) and Jbeta (13) primers were used in the PCR. TCRdb's copy holds only in-frame clones and misses some; the assay was immunoSEQ multiplex PCR. This table holds some 160,000 clones, about 88% found once. Sequencing input: PBMCs. The sequence was obtained from a woman between 18 and 29 years old in good health and CMV-seronegative. This chain connects TRBV15 to TRBJ1-2, with 7 bases lining up with TRBD1. The CDR3 is CATSRTTGDGYTF. The CDR3 region has the DNA TGTGCCACCAGCAGAACAACAGGGGATGGCTACACCTTC.